This TCR beta chain was captured by sequencing in a study of blood T cell repertoires in COVID-19. About the study: Italy, Spain and the United States were the sources of the convalescent and acute COVID-19 samples. Sources were T cells, B-cell-depleted T cells, or PBMCs; the material itself was cDNA or gDNA.

This CDR3 is 17 amino acids long. The V segment lost 0 bases and the J segment 6 bases; nucleotides outside the gene matches: 14. Germline V CDR1 and CDR2: SGHKS, YYEKEE (reference sequence). As handled by the study authors: For nucleated cells, counts were estimated from reference gene primer amplification. Clones were sequenced by immunoSEQ multiplex PCR, and TCRdb holds only the in-frame ones, with some missing. The DNA gave D and trimming, while V, J and clone size come from that table. Of about 400,000 clones listed, roughly 90% were seen once; the top ten hold 1% to 1.5%. Sequences were obtained from peripheral blood. The rearrangement uses TRBV5-5 and TRBJ1-1; 7 positions match TRBD1. The source is a man aged 35-49 years with acute or convalescent COVID-19. Here the CDR3 reads CASSLDTGRGSFPEAFF. The CDR3 nucleotides read TGTGCCAGCAGCTTGGATACCGGCAGGGGGTCTTTCCCTGAAGCTTTCTTT. The full variable domain, completed using reference TRBV5-5 and TRBJ1-1, is DAGVTQSPTHLIKTRGQQVTLRCSPISGHKSVSWYQQVLGQGPQFIFQYYEKEERGRGNFPDRFSARQFPNYSSELNVNALLLGDSALYLCASSLDTGRGSFPEAFFGQGTRLTVV.